One sample yielded the 3 T cell receptor beta chains listed below, sequenced in a study of T cell responses to AZD1222 COVID-19 vaccine. Repertoires were generated with immunoSEQ multiplex PCR, while TCRdb's copy carries only in-frame clones and drops some. The table lists around 140,000 clones, 80% to 90% of them singletons. This specimen was peripheral blood, taken on day 0 of AZD1222 vaccination. These TCRs come from an adult in good health.

V gene TRBV9 combines with J gene TRBJ2-7, with 10 nucleotides matching TRBD1. This CDR3 comprises 13 residues. Germline trimming cut 3 bases from V and 8 bases from J; bases unmatched to any gene: 5. Germline loops: CDR1 SGDLS, CDR2 YYNGEE. The DNA for the CDR3 is TGTGCCAGCAGCGGGACAGGGGGATTCCAGCAGTACTTC. Its protein product is CASSGTGGFQQYF. The full variable domain, in which reference TRBV9 and TRBJ2-7 provide the parts outside the CDR3, is DSGVTQTPKHLITATGQRVTLRCSPRSGDLSVYWYQQSLDQGLQFLIQYYNGEERAKGNILERFSAQQFPDLHSELNLSSLELGDSALYFCASSGTGGFQQYFGPGTRLTVT.

The V call is TRBV10-3, the J call TRBJ1-1; D may be TRBD1 (5 bases). V lost 6 bases and J 1 base, leaving 12 bases between the germline ends. Germline CDR1 is ENHRY and CDR2 is SYGVKD. CDR3 length: 14 residues. The CDR3 DNA reads as TGTGCCATCAGATTCCGGGGGGAGAACACTGAAGCTTTCTTT. Protein product: CAIRFRGENTEAFF.

This clone was counted only a few times. Other DNA sequences in the sample encode the same CDR3. The chain combines TRBV5-1 with TRBJ1-2; TRBD1 might be the D (5 bases). CDR1 and CDR2 (germline): SGHRS, YFSETQ. The CDR3 length is 14 residues. Trimming took 0 bases from V and 2 from J, leaving 8 bases between them. This CDR3 reads CASSLEGPNYGYTF. The CDR3 region has the DNA TGCGCCAGCAGCTTGGAGGGGCCCAACTATGGCTACACCTTC.